One T cell receptor beta chain is described in this entry. What it binds is unknown. These data belong to a study of shared clonotypes between healthy human individuals. Study-wide results and limits: Clonotype sharing across several donors was observed for around 4.8% of naive CD4 clonotypes. Sharing of clonotypes among donors was expected to vary with sequencing depth.

Healthy HIV-negative adults without recent acute infections or vaccinations served as donors. The assay was immunoSEQ multiplex PCR, and TCRdb's table has in-frame clones only and misses some. The sample has 2.3 million or so clones, 93% seen once. The V gene end was trimmed by 4 bases and the J gene end by 5 bases; junction bases not matched to a gene: 27. Germline V gene sequence: CDR1 SGHRS, CDR2 YFSETQ. This CDR3 spans 23 amino acids. The specimen was naive CD4+ T cells from PBMCs. The subset: CD45RA+ positively selected. The receptor comes from a man younger than 35 in good health. Some clones in this sample may be carry-over from other donors' samples. This chain links TRBV5-1 with TRBJ2-2, with 12 bases lining up with TRBD2. Here the CDR3 reads CASSLRRLAGVQISPGGTGELFF. For the CDR3, the DNA is TGCGCCAGCAGCCTGAGAAGACTAGCGGGAGTTCAGATTTCCCCGGGAGGGACCGGGGAGCTGTTTTTT.